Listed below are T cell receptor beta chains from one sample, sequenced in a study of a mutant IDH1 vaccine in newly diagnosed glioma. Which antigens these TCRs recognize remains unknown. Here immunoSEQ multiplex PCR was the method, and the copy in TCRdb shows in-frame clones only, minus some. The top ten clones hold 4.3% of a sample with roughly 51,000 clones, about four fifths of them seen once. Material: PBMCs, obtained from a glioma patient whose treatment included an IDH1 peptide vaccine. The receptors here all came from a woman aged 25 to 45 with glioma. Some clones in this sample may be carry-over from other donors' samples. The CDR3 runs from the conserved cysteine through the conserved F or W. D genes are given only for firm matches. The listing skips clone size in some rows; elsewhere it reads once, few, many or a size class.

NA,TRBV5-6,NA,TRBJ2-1,CASSLGSGLARGNEQFF,TGTGCCAGCAGCTTGGGATCAGGACTCGCACGCGGCAATGAGCAGTTCTTC
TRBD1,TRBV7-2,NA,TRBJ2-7,CASSLGTGVYEQYF,TGTGCCAGCAGCTTAGGGACAGGGGTCTACGAGCAGTACTTC
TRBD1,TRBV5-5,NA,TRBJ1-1,CASSSDRYTEAFF,TGTGCCAGCAGCTCGGACAGGTACACTGAAGCTTTCTTT
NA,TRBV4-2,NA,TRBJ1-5,CASSQGNQPQHF,TGTGCCAGCAGCCAGGGCAATCAGCCCCAGCATTTT
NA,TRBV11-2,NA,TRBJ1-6,CASSFSGAHNSPLHF,TGTGCCAGCAGCTTTTCAGGGGCTCATAATTCACCCCTCCACTTT
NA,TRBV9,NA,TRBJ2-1,CASSVGLSSYNEQFF,TGTGCCAGCAGCGTAGGACTTAGCTCCTACAATGAGCAGTTCTTC
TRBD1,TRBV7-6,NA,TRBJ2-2,CASSPRQGAAGELFF,TGTGCCAGCAGCCCCAGACAGGGGGCGGCCGGGGAGCTGTTTTTT
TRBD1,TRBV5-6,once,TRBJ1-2,CASSLNRDRGVYGYTF,TGTGCCAGCAGCTTGAATAGGGACAGAGGGGTCTATGGCTACACCTTC
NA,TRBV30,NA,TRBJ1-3,CAWSHGSPFSGNTIYF,TGTGCCTGGAGTCATGGCAGTCCCTTCTCTGGAAACACCATATATTTT
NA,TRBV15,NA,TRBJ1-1,CATSRGGTVTEAFF,TGTGCCACCAGCAGAGGTGGCACGGTGACTGAAGCTTTCTTT
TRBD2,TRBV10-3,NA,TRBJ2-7,CAISESALAAYEQYF,TGTGCCATCAGTGAGTCGGCTCTAGCGGCCTACGAGCAGTACTTC
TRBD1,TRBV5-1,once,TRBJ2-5,CASSKKDRGREETQYF,TGCGCCAGTTCTAAAAAGGACAGGGGGCGCGAGGAGACCCAGTACTTC
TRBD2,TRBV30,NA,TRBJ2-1,CAWFVEGEGYNEQFF,TGTGCCTGGTTCGTGGAAGGGGAGGGATACAATGAGCAGTTCTTC
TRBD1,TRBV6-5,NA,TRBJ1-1,CASARTGNTEAFF,TGTGCCAGCGCAAGGACAGGGAACACTGAAGCTTTCTTT
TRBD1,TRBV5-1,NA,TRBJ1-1,CASSPSPMDRYNTEAFF,TGCGCCAGCAGCCCCTCCCCGATGGACAGGTATAACACTGAAGCTTTCTTT
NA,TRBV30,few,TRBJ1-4,CAWSRRGTVTNEKLFF,TGTGCCTGGAGTCGAAGGGGGACGGTAACTAATGAAAAACTGTTTTTT
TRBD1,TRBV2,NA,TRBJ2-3,CASSEDDRGADTQYF,TGTGCCAGCAGTGAAGACGACAGGGGAGCAGATACGCAGTATTTT
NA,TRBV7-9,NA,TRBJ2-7,CASSWGNEQYF,TGTGCCAGCAGCTGGGGAAACGAGCAGTACTTC
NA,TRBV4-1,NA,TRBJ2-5,CASSHGTQETQYF,TGCGCCAGCAGCCACGGGACACAAGAGACCCAGTACTTC
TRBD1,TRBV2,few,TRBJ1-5,CASRRQGDGNQPQHF,TGTGCCAGCAGGAGACAGGGGGACGGCAATCAGCCCCAGCATTTT
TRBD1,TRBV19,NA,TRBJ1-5,CASYIDREDPASNQPQHF,TGTGCCAGTTACATCGACAGGGAAGATCCGGCTAGCAATCAGCCCCAGCATTTT
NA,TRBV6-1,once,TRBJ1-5,CASRAADQPQHF,TGTGCCAGCAGGGCAGCAGATCAGCCCCAGCATTTT
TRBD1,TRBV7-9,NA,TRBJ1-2,CASSPTGGYGYTF,TGTGCCAGCAGCCCCACAGGGGGGTATGGCTACACCTTC
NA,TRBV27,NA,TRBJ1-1,CASSPGWGASTEAFF,TGTGCCAGCAGTCCCGGTTGGGGGGCTAGCACTGAAGCTTTCTTT
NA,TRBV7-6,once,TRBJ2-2,CASSPPSLDGELFF,TGTGCCAGCAGCCCCCCCTCACTTGATGGGGAGCTGTTTTTT
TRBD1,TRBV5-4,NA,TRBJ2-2,CASSLPGQGAGELFF,TGTGCCAGCAGCTTGCCCGGACAGGGGGCCGGGGAGCTGTTTTTT
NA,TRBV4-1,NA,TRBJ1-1,CASSQGGGQVNTEAFF,TGCGCCAGCAGCCAAGGGGGTGGTCAGGTGAACACTGAAGCTTTCTTT
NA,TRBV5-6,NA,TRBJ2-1,CASSFVNRAYNEQFF,TGTGCCAGCAGCTTCGTTAACAGGGCCTACAATGAGCAGTTCTTC
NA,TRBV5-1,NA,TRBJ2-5,CASSLRGKETQYF,TGCGCCAGCAGCTTACGCGGGAAAGAGACCCAGTACTTC
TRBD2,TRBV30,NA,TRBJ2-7,CAWSIGLAGRSSYEQYF,TGTGCCTGGAGTATCGGACTAGCGGGGAGGAGCTCCTACGAGCAGTACTTC
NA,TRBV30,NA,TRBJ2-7,CALRLPSYEQYF,TGTGCCCTACGGCTTCCCTCCTACGAGCAGTACTTC
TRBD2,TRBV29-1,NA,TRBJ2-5,CSAYYGGDLGIGETQYF,TGCAGCGCTTACTATGGGGGGGATCTAGGAATAGGGGAGACCCAGTACTTC
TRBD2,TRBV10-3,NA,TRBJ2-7,CAISEPSSGAPLHF,TGTGCCATCAGTGAGCCGTCTAGCGGGGCCCCCCTGCACTTC
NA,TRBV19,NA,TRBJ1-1,CASSIRGELTEAFF,TGTGCCAGTAGTATCCGAGGGGAACTCACTGAAGCTTTCTTT
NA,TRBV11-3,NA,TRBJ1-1,CASTPKDEGGTEAFF,TGTGCCAGCACCCCTAAAGATGAGGGGGGCACTGAAGCTTTCTTT
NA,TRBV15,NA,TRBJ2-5,CATSRFGPKGTQYF,TGTGCCACCAGCAGATTCGGGCCGAAAGGGACCCAGTACTTC
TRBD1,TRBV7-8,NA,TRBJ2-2,CASSPRQGANTGELFF,TGTGCCAGCAGCCCTCGACAGGGGGCGAACACCGGGGAGCTGTTTTTT
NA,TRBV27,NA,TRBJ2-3,CASQGRDTQYF,TGTGCCAGTCAGGGACGAGATACGCAGTATTTT
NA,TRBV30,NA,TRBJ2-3,CAWSGSGGTDTQYF,TGTGCCTGGAGTGGAAGCGGAGGTACAGATACGCAGTATTTT
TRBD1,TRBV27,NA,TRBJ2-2,CATMGQGVTGELFF,TGTGCCACTATGGGACAGGGGGTAACCGGGGAGCTGTTTTTT
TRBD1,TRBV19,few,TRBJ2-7,CASSIGQGADYEQYF,TGTGCCAGTAGCATCGGACAGGGGGCCGACTACGAGCAGTACTTC
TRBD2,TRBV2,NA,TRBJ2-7,CASSASGYEQYF,TGTGCCAGCAGTGCTAGCGGGTACGAGCAGTACTTC
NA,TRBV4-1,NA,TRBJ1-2,CASSRDSFRTDLRTNYGYTF,TGCGCCAGCAGCCGTGATTCGTTCCGGACAGACTTAAGGACTAACTATGGCTACACCTTC
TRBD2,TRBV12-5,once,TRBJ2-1,CASGLKISGRPNEQFF,TGTGCTAGTGGTCTCAAGATTAGCGGGAGGCCCAATGAGCAGTTCTTC
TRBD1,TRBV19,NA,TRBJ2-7,CASSLPGQRGEQYF,TGTGCCAGTAGTCTTCCGGGACAGAGAGGCGAGCAGTACTTC
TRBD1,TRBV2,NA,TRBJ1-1,CASRPGTGGKNTEAFF,TGTGCCAGCAGGCCCGGGACAGGGGGGAAGAACACTGAAGCTTTCTTT
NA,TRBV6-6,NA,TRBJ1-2,CASSPLRDGGTYGYTF,TGTGCCAGCAGTCCACTGAGGGACGGGGGGACCTATGGCTACACCTTC
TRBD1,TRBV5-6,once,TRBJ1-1,CASSSDRGVEAFF,TGTGCCAGCAGCTCTGACAGGGGGGTTGAAGCTTTCTTT
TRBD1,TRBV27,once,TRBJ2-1,CASSCQGGTGGRTQNNEQFF,TGTGCCAGCAGTTGCCAGGGGGGCACAGGGGGTCGAACCCAGAACAATGAGCAGTTCTTC
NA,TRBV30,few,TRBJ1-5,CAWSVGAGGQPQHF,TGTGCCTGGAGTGTAGGGGCGGGCGGTCAGCCCCAGCATTTT
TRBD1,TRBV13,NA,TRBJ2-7,CASSPGQGIPYEQYF,TGTGCCAGCAGCCCGGGACAGGGTATCCCCTACGAGCAGTACTTC
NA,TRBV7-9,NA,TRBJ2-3,CASSSNMSPSRTDTQYF,TGTGCCAGCAGCTCTAACATGTCTCCATCCCGCACAGATACGCAGTATTTT